The 29 T cell receptor beta chains reported below all come from one sample, sequenced in a study of T cell responses to AZD1222 COVID-19 vaccine. The protocol was immunoSEQ multiplex PCR, while the TCRdb copy is restricted to in-frame clones and leaves out a portion. The data contain roughly 190,000 clones, roughly 93% of them singletons. The source was peripheral blood, collected on day 0 of AZD1222 vaccination. The receptors come from an adult in good health.

This sequence joins TRBV27 and TRBJ1-2; the D is unclear. This CDR3 has 17 amino acids. V lost 8 bases and J 0 bases, leaving 22 bases between the germline ends. Germline CDR1 is MNHEY and CDR2 is SMNVEV (reference sequence). In DNA form, the CDR3 reads TGTGCCAGCGCATTAAGCCATAGGTCGGGTACTAACTATGGCTACACCTTC. This codes for CASALSHRSGTNYGYTF.

This rearrangement joins TRBV6-5 to TRBJ2-7; D may be TRBD1 or TRBD2 (6 bases each). The CDR3 extends over 12 amino acids. Germline V gene lookup returns CDR1 MNHEY and CDR2 SVGAGI. The V and J ends lost 5 bases and 4 bases respectively, with 9 bases between them. For the CDR3, the DNA is TGTGCCAGCAGTAGGGGGGCGTACGAGCAGTACTTC. This encodes CASSRGAYEQYF.

The chain carries TRBV27 and TRBJ1-6; no reliable D call. CDR3 length: 16 amino acids. V was pared by 3 bases and J by 6 bases, with 15 bases between. CDR1 and CDR2 from the germline V gene are MNHEY and SMNVEV (reference sequence). The DNA of the CDR3 is TGTGCCAGCAGTTTCTTAGGGCAACTAATTAATTCACCCCTCCACTTT. This gives the protein CASSFLGQLINSPLHF.

The genes are TRBV13 and TRBJ1-6, with D perhaps matching TRBD1 (5 bases). V lost 4 bases to trimming and J lost 7 bases, with 11 bases between them. CDR1 is PRHDT, CDR2 FYEKMQ, per germline (reference sequence). The CDR3 extends over 14 amino acids. CDR3 sequence reads: CASSYGGGNSPLHF. The CDR3 nucleotides are TGTGCCAGCAGCTACGGGGGGGGAAATTCACCCCTCCACTTT.

V is TRBV19 and J is TRBJ1-2; D is perhaps TRBD1 (5 bases). V was pared by 3 bases and J by 4 bases, with 12 bases between. The CDR3 length is 14 residues. CDR1 is LNHDA, CDR2 SQIVND, per germline (reference sequence). As DNA, the CDR3 is TGTGCCAGTAGTATCTTGGACGGGACCTATGGCTACACCTTC. It codes for CASSILDGTYGYTF.

J is TRBJ2-5 and V is TRBV5-6, with TRBD2 matching over 7 bases. Per germline, CDR1 SGHDT and CDR2 YYEEEE. This CDR3 is built from 13 residues. V dropped 2 bases and J dropped 4; count of bases not matched to a gene: 2. DNA of the CDR3: TGTGCCAGCAGCTTTGGGGAGGGAGAGACCCAGTACTTC. Translation gives CASSFGEGETQYF.

The sample holds one count of this clone. This sequence joins TRBV4-2 and TRBJ1-2; D might be TRBD1 (5 bases). Germline V gives CDR1 LGHNA, CDR2 YNFKEQ. Trimming cost V 0 bases and J 3 bases, with 14 bases left between them. This CDR3 has 16 residues. The CDR3 reads CASSQDLQGGDYGYTF. The CDR3 region has the DNA TGTGCCAGCAGCCAAGATCTTCAGGGTGGGGACTATGGCTACACCTTC.

The V gene is TRBV11-2, the J gene TRBJ2-7; D uncertain. The CDR3 loop spans 14 amino acids. Germline CDR1 SGHAT, CDR2 FQNNGV. The V and J ends lost 5 bases and 3 bases respectively, with 14 bases between them. DNA of the CDR3: TGTGCCAGCAGCCCCCCCCTTCAGTTCTACGAGCAGTACTTC. It yields the protein CASSPPLQFYEQYF. The full variable domain, completed using reference TRBV11-2 and TRBJ2-7, is EAGVAQSPRYKIIEKRQSVAFWCNPISGHATLYWYQQILGQGPKLLIQFQNNGVVDDSQLPKDRFSAERLKGVDSTLKIQPAKLEDSAVYLCASSPPLQFYEQYFGPGTRLTVT.

Here the CDR3 reads CASSSTGTEAFF. As DNA, the CDR3 is TGTGCCAGCAGTTCAACAGGCACTGAAGCTTTCTTT. The chain uses TRBV27 and TRBJ1-1; a possible D gene is TRBD1 (5 bases). The germline V gene encodes CDR1 MNHEY and CDR2 SMNVEV (reference sequence). The V end lost 4 bases, the J end lost 4 bases, and 7 bases lay between the germline ends. CDR3 length: 12 residues.

The chain uses TRBV28 and TRBJ1-2; TRBD1 agrees at 7 bases. Unmatched junction bases numbered 5, after V lost 4 bases and J lost 0 bases. Germline-derived CDR1 and CDR2 are MDHEN and SYDVKM. The CDR3 contains 15 residues. As DNA, the CDR3 is TGTGCCAGCAGTTCCGACAGGGAAGCTAACTATGGCTACACCTTC. Translating gives CASSSDREANYGYTF.

The chain employs TRBV11-2 and TRBJ2-3; TRBD2 is a possible D gene (5 bases). The germline CDR1 and CDR2 sequences are SGHAT and FQNNGV. This CDR3 comprises 12 residues. The V end was cut by 4 bases, the J end by 6 bases, with 8 bases between. CDR3 in DNA: TGTGCCAGCAGCTCCGGCGGGGATACGCAGTATTTT. Encoded protein: CASSSGGDTQYF.

The chain has TRBV29-1 and TRBJ1-4; the D gene is possibly TRBD1 (5 bases). The CDR3 is 14 residues long. V lost 0 bases to trimming and J lost 0 bases, with 5 bases between them. Germline CDR1 reads SQVTM; CDR2 reads ANQGSEA. DNA for the CDR3: TGCAGCGTTGAAGAGGGGCCAACTAATGAAAAACTGTTTTTT. Its translation is CSVEEGPTNEKLFF.

The chain carries TRBV20-1 and TRBJ2-7; a possible D gene is TRBD1 (6 bases). V lost 3 bases and J lost 2, with 20 bases in between. The germline CDR1 and CDR2 sequences are DFQATT and SNEGSKA (reference sequence). This CDR3 region has 16 residues. This chain's CDR3 is CSASKGPGTFAYEQYF. The DNA for the CDR3 is TGCAGTGCTAGTAAGGGTCCGGGGACATTTGCCTACGAGCAGTACTTC.

The chain couples TRBV7-9 to TRBJ1-5; no reliable D call. In germline, CDR1 is SEHNR, CDR2 FQNEAQ (reference sequence). With 1 base removed from V and 3 bases from J, the gap between germline ends came to 7 bases. The CDR3 is 14 amino acids. CDR3 region: CASSLEANNQPQHF. DNA for the CDR3: TGTGCCAGCAGCTTAGAGGCTAACAATCAGCCCCAGCATTTT.

This chain connects TRBV11-2 to TRBJ2-7; D unresolved. Trimming removed 1 base from V and 0 bases from J, with 13 bases in between. Germline V lookup: CDR1 SGHAT, CDR2 FQNNGV. The CDR3 has 16 residues. CDR3 bases: TGTGCCAGCAGCTTAGTTCTGTGGGTGGGCTCCTACGAGCAGTACTTC. Encoded protein: CASSLVLWVGSYEQYF. The full variable domain, completed using reference TRBV11-2 and TRBJ2-7, is EAGVAQSPRYKIIEKRQSVAFWCNPISGHATLYWYQQILGQGPKLLIQFQNNGVVDDSQLPKDRFSAERLKGVDSTLKIQPAKLEDSAVYLCASSLVLWVGSYEQYFGPGTRLTVT.

This clone was seen more than once but under ten times. The chain has TRBV11-2 and TRBJ1-1; D gene unclear. Looked up from germline, CDR1 is SGHAT and CDR2 is FQNNGV. Trimming cost V 2 bases and J 1 base, with 8 bases left between them. The CDR3 runs 14 residues. DNA of the CDR3: TGTGCCAGCAGCTTATTATTGGGGAACACTGAAGCTTTCTTT. It translates to CASSLLLGNTEAFF.

CDR3 DNA sequence: TGTGCCAGCAGCTTGACTCTTCTAGCGGGGGACTCCTACAATGAGCAGTTCTTC. It translates to CASSLTLLAGDSYNEQFF. The chain has TRBV5-4 and TRBJ2-1, with 10 bases fitting TRBD2. J was trimmed by 0 bases and V by 1 base; bases with no gene match: 7. This CDR3 region has 18 residues. Germline V gene data show CDR1 as SGHNT and CDR2 as YYREEE (reference sequence).

As regards this clone: The germline gene is not matched at one end of the junction; a read error may be the cause. The chain has TRBV10-2 and TRBJ2-7; the match to TRBD1 covers 7 bases. CDR3 size: 14 residues. CDR1 WSHSY and CDR2 SAAADI come from the germline V gene. CDR3 amino acids: CASSQSGQTYEQYF. The DNA for the CDR3 is TGCGCCAGCAGTCAGTCGGGACAGACCTACGAGCAGTACTTC.

The chain is built from TRBV5-5 and TRBJ2-6, with D possibly matching TRBD1 (6 bases). The V gene's germline CDR1 is SGHKS and CDR2 YYEKEE (reference sequence). The CDR3 loop spans 17 amino acids. V lost 4 bases and J 4 bases, leaving 18 bases between the germline ends. CDR3 loop: CASSTLKTGTGANVLTF. The CDR3 bases are TGTGCCAGCAGCACGCTCAAAACAGGGACCGGGGCCAACGTCCTGACTTTC.

A single count supports this clone. V is TRBV2 and J is TRBJ1-6; no reliable D call. This CDR3 region has 11 residues. CDR1 and CDR2 from the germline V gene are SNHLY and FYNNEI. V lost 6 bases, J lost 15 bases, and 12 bases lay in between. CDR3 residues: CASSSGRDLHF. The CDR3 nucleotides read TGTGCCAGCAGCTCGGGGAGGGACCTCCACTTT.

V and J are TRBV9 and TRBJ2-3, with 11 bases matching TRBD2. From germline, CDR1 is SGDLS and CDR2 YYNGEE. With 0 bases clipped from V and 5 bases from J, the junction kept 2 bases outside the gene matches. The CDR3 is made up of 15 amino acids. CDR3 in amino acids: CASSVDTSGRDTQYF. In DNA, the CDR3 is TGTGCCAGCAGCGTAGATACTAGCGGGAGAGATACGCAGTATTTT. Full variable domain (missing parts from reference TRBV9 and TRBJ2-3): DSGVTQTPKHLITATGQRVTLRCSPRSGDLSVYWYQQSLDQGLQFLIQYYNGEERAKGNILERFSAQQFPDLHSELNLSSLELGDSALYFCASSVDTSGRDTQYFGPGTRLTVL.

The rearrangement joins TRBV5-4 to TRBJ1-2; 7 nucleotides align to TRBD1. J was trimmed by 3 bases and V by 4 bases; bases with no gene match: 12. The CDR3 extends over 16 amino acids. Germline V gene sequence: CDR1 SGHNT, CDR2 YYREEE (reference sequence). Written as DNA, the CDR3 is TGTGCCAGCAGCGCAACGACAGGGCCCCAAGACTATGGCTACACCTTC. Amino acids: CASSATTGPQDYGYTF.

J is TRBJ2-5 and V is TRBV9; TRBD1 might be the D (6 bases). The CDR3 consists of 14 residues. Germline CDR1 reads SGDLS; CDR2 reads YYNGEE. The V gene lost 4 bases and the J gene lost 4 bases, with 14 bases spanning the gap. CDR3 DNA sequence: TGTGCCAGCAGCAAAACAGGGATAGCAGAGACCCAGTACTTC. It is translated as CASSKTGIAETQYF. Drawing the rest from reference TRBV9 and TRBJ2-5, the complete variable domain is DSGVTQTPKHLITATGQRVTLRCSPRSGDLSVYWYQQSLDQGLQFLIQYYNGEERAKGNILERFSAQQFPDLHSELNLSSLELGDSALYFCASSKTGIAETQYFGPGTRLLVL.

CDR3 sequence: CASSLGTGYYEQYF. The CDR3 region has the DNA TGCGCCAGCAGCTTAGGGACAGGGTATTACGAGCAGTACTTC. V usage is TRBV5-1 and J usage is TRBJ2-7; 9 positions match TRBD1. The CDR3 has 14 residues. V trimming: 2 bases; J trimming: 4 bases; junction bases outside the gene matches: 4. Germline V gene lookup returns CDR1 SGHRS and CDR2 YFSETQ.

The chain combines TRBV12-3 or TRBV12-4 with TRBJ1-5, with TRBD1 as a possible D gene (6 bases). The CDR3 has 13 amino acids. With 5 bases removed from V and 7 bases from J, the gap between germline ends came to 12 bases. The CDR3 loop is CASSGQWGQPQHF. DNA for the CDR3: TGTGCCAGCAGTGGACAGTGGGGGCAGCCCCAGCATTTT.

J is TRBJ1-1 and V is TRBV14; 8 nucleotides line up with TRBD1. This CDR3 comprises 15 residues. Germline lookup yields CDR1 SGHDN and CDR2 FVKESK. Losses at the gene ends were 8 bases for V and 10 bases for J; bases not matched to a gene: 18. This CDR3 reads CASATRQGAGNRAFF. The CDR3 DNA reads TGTGCCAGCGCAACGCGTCAGGGGGCGGGTAATCGAGCTTTCTTT.

J is TRBJ2-1 and V is TRBV14, with TRBD2 identical over 9 bases. The CDR3 consists of 17 residues. The J segment lost 5 bases and the V segment lost 0 bases, leaving 8 bases of the junction unmatched. CDR1 and CDR2 from the germline V gene are SGHDN and FVKESK. The CDR3 nucleotides read TGTGCCAGCAGCCAAGATCATTTGCTAGCGGGGCACAATGAGCAGTTCTTC. The encoded protein is CASSQDHLLAGHNEQFF.

This chain links TRBV3-1 (or the pseudogene TRBV3-2) with TRBJ1-3; D possibly corresponds to TRBD1 (5 bases). The V gene's germline CDR1 is LGHDT and CDR2 YNNKEL (reference sequence). Trimming took off 1 base at V and 0 bases at J, with 13 bases between the two ends. This CDR3 has 17 residues. In DNA form, the CDR3 reads TGTGCCAGCAGCCAAGGTCCCACAGGTCGCTCTGGAAACACCATATATTTT. Its protein is CASSQGPTGRSGNTIYF.

This clone was detected only once. This chain joins TRBV27 and TRBJ1-6; TRBD1 matches 9 bases. Germline CDR1 and CDR2: MNHEY and SMNVEV (reference sequence). This CDR3 is built from 14 residues. The V segment lost 5 bases and the J segment 7 bases; nucleotides outside the gene matches: 3. This CDR3 is CASSGDRDNSPLHF. CDR3 sequence (DNA): TGTGCCAGCAGTGGGGACAGGGACAATTCACCCCTCCACTTT.